Presented here are 22 T cell receptor beta chains from one specimen sequenced in a study of control samples from healthy donors and cancer patients. The method was immunoSEQ multiplex PCR; TCRdb's version includes in-frame clones alone and lacks a portion of them. The data contain 150,000 to 200,000 clones, 96% of them seen just once; the ten biggest clones take up over 0.9%. The sequenced material came from blood. Receptors were obtained from a woman under 40 in good health.

The gene calls are TRBV9 and TRBJ2-7; TRBD1 matches at 12 bases. The CDR3 contains 16 residues. Per the germline V gene, CDR1 is SGDLS and CDR2 is YYNGEE. J gave up 4 bases and V 0 bases, and 5 bases lay outside the gene matches. The CDR3 loop reads CASSVAAGQGAYEQYF. In DNA form, the CDR3 reads TGTGCCAGCAGCGTAGCTGCGGGACAGGGGGCATACGAGCAGTACTTC.

The J gene is TRBJ2-1, the V gene TRBV5-1, with TRBD1 matching 7 bases. Looked up from germline, CDR1 is SGHRS and CDR2 is YFSETQ. V shed 4 bases, J shed 5 bases, and the junction held 6 bases outside the gene matches. The CDR3 covers 14 residues. In DNA form, the CDR3 reads TGCGCCAGCAGCCCCCTGACAGGGAACAATGAGCAGTTCTTC. Its protein is CASSPLTGNNEQFF. Full variable domain (remainder filled in from reference TRBV5-1 and TRBJ2-1): KAGVTQTPRYLIKTRGQQVTLSCSPISGHRSVSWYQQTPGQGLQFLFEYFSETQRNKGNFPGRFSGRQFSNSRSEMNVSTLELGDSALYLCASSPLTGNNEQFFGPGTRLTVL.

V is TRBV30 and J is TRBJ1-5; D gene unclear. Trimming removed 1 base from V and 4 bases from J, with 14 bases in between. The CDR3 spans 15 residues. Per the germline V gene, CDR1 is GTSNPN and CDR2 is SVGIG (reference sequence). The CDR3 here is CAWSAGSLRNQPQHF. The CDR3 DNA is TGTGCCTGGAGTGCCGGATCCCTGAGAAATCAGCCCCAGCATTTT.

The chain joins TRBV19 to TRBJ1-5; no clear D gene. Germline CDR1 and CDR2: LNHDA and SQIVND (reference sequence). The germline V and J ends were trimmed by 3 bases and 4 bases, with 13 bases remaining between them. This CDR3 has 15 residues. The CDR3 DNA is TGTGCCAGTAGTATCGGGTCGGGTACTAATCAGCCCCAGCATTTT. Translated: CASSIGSGTNQPQHF.

This clone is a singleton in its sample. The chain employs TRBV28 and TRBJ2-1; 9 positions match TRBD2. V was pared by 4 bases and J by 0 bases, with 10 bases of the junction left unmatched. There are 18 residues in the CDR3. Germline lookup yields CDR1 MDHEN and CDR2 SYDVKM. CDR3: CASSSPPGLASSYNEQFF. Here the CDR3 DNA reads TGTGCCAGCAGTTCTCCTCCTGGACTAGCGAGCTCCTACAATGAGCAGTTCTTC.

The chain carries TRBV5-1 and TRBJ1-6, with a weak D call TRBD1 (6 bases). The germline V gene encodes CDR1 SGHRS and CDR2 YFSETQ. CDR3 size: 14 residues. Trimming left V 9 bases short and J 0 bases short, with 10 bases between. CDR3 nucleotide sequence: TGCGCCAACACAGGGAGCTCCTATAATTCACCCCTCCACTTT. As protein: CANTGSSYNSPLHF.

The table lists this clone with a count of one. The chain combines TRBV11-2 with TRBJ1-6; D is perhaps TRBD1 (6 bases). CDR1 and CDR2 (germline): SGHAT, FQNNGV. This CDR3 region has 13 residues. Trimming cost V 0 bases and J 15 bases, with 12 bases left between them. CDR3 coding DNA: TGTGCCAGCAGCTTAGAGTGGGGACAAAACCTCCACTTT. Translated, it gives CASSLEWGQNLHF.

The genes are TRBV30 and TRBJ1-5; no clear D gene. Germline assignment: CDR1 GTSNPN and CDR2 SVGIG (reference sequence). The CDR3 consists of 12 residues. Trimming pared 1 base from V and 7 bases from J, leaving 8 bases between. CDR3 loop: CAWSGVGQPQHF. DNA of the CDR3: TGTGCCTGGAGTGGGGTTGGGCAGCCCCAGCATTTT.

The chain links TRBV5-1 to TRBJ1-1, with 7 bases lining up with TRBD1. The CDR3 has 14 amino acids. The ends lost 2 bases at V and 3 bases at J; junction bases unmatched: 4. CDR1 SGHRS and CDR2 YFSETQ come from the germline V gene. The CDR3 DNA reads TGCGCCAGCAGCTTTGGGCAGGGGGACACTGAAGCTTTCTTT. Translating gives CASSFGQGDTEAFF.

V gene TRBV5-1 combines with J gene TRBJ2-2; D may be TRBD1 (5 bases). Germline assignment: CDR1 SGHRS and CDR2 YFSETQ. This CDR3 has 16 residues. V was trimmed by 1 base and J by 2 bases, leaving 12 bases between them. The CDR3 region has the DNA TGCGCCAGCAGCTTGAAAGGGGTTGCCAACACCGGGGAGCTGTTTTTT. It encodes CASSLKGVANTGELFF.

The genes are TRBV19 and TRBJ1-2; TRBD1 agrees at 11 bases. After removal of 9 bases from V and 7 bases from J, the junction contained 10 bases not matched to a gene. Germline V gene sequence: CDR1 LNHDA, CDR2 SQIVND (reference sequence). There are 14 residues in the CDR3. This CDR3 reads CASRTGGASGGYTF. The CDR3 DNA is TGTGCCAGCAGGACAGGGGGCGCTTCTGGTGGCTACACCTTC.

This rearrangement joins TRBV29-1 to TRBJ1-1; D may be TRBD1 (6 bases). Trimming took off 5 bases at V and 1 base at J, with 8 bases between the two ends. The CDR3 sequence is 12 residues long. The germline CDR1 and CDR2 sequences are SQVTM and ANQGSEA. This chain's CDR3 is CSVRTENTEAFF. Written as DNA, the CDR3 is TGCAGCGTTCGGACAGAGAACACTGAAGCTTTCTTT.

V usage is TRBV2 and J usage is TRBJ2-3, with 7 bases fitting TRBD2. There are 13 residues in the CDR3. Germline loops: CDR1 SNHLY, CDR2 FYNNEI. J lost 6 bases, V lost 4 bases, and 4 bases had no gene match. The DNA of the CDR3 is TGTGCCAGCAGTGGTGGGGGGGTCGATACGCAGTATTTT. Translated: CASSGGGVDTQYF. The full variable domain, completed using reference TRBV2 and TRBJ2-3, is EPEVTQTPSHQVTQMGQEVILRCVPISNHLYFYWYRQILGQKVEFLVSFYNNEISEKSEIFDDQFSVERPDGSNFTLKIRSTKLEDSAMYFCASSGGGVDTQYFGPGTRLTVL.

This clone was observed a few times. CDR3 amino acids: CASSYGGGKDTEAFF. In DNA form, the CDR3 reads TGTGCCAGCAGTTACGGGGGGGGGAAGGACACTGAAGCTTTCTTT. This chain links TRBV6-2 or TRBV6-3 with TRBJ1-1; a weak D match, TRBD1 (5 bases). Germline CDR1 MNHEY, CDR2 SVGEGT. The CDR3 has 15 amino acids. The ends were cut back, 2 bases at V and 3 bases at J, with 13 bases in the middle.

This chain connects TRBV5-5 to TRBJ2-1, with 8 bases fitting TRBD1. The CDR3 length is 15 residues. The germline V gene has CDR1 SGHKS and CDR2 YYEKEE (reference sequence). The V gene end was trimmed by 0 bases and the J gene end by 5 bases; junction bases not matched to a gene: 4. CDR3 DNA: TGTGCCAGCAGCTTGGGACAGGGGAGGCACAATGAGCAGTTCTTC. Translation: CASSLGQGRHNEQFF.

The CDR3 DNA follows: TGTGCCAGTAGTATACAGGGGGCTGGTAATCAGCCCCAGCATTTT. It yields the protein CASSIQGAGNQPQHF. The V and J genes are TRBV19 and TRBJ1-5, with TRBD1 matching over 8 bases. The CDR3 runs to 15 residues. V dropped 2 bases and J dropped 4; count of bases not matched to a gene: 4. The germline CDR1 and CDR2 sequences are LNHDA and SQIVND (reference sequence).

In DNA form, the CDR3 reads TGCGCCAGCAGCCAGATAGAGGGAGGTCCTTTGAACACTGAAGCTTTCTTT. Amino acid sequence: CASSQIEGGPLNTEAFF. V gene TRBV4-1 combines with J gene TRBJ1-1; D is unresolved. Germline V CDR1 and CDR2: MGHRA, YSYEKL. The CDR3 totals 17 residues. Trimming shortened V by 3 bases and J by 0 bases, and 17 bases separated the two germline ends.

The genes are TRBV12-5 and TRBJ2-1; TRBD2 is a possible D gene (5 bases). The CDR3 runs to 11 residues. Trimming removed 7 bases from V and 7 bases from J, with 8 bases in between. Germline V lookup: CDR1 LGHNT, CDR2 FRNRAP. The CDR3 loop reads CASAQRNEQFF. The CDR3 DNA reads as TGTGCTAGTGCCCAGCGGAATGAGCAGTTCTTC. Looking up the rest from reference TRBV12-5 and TRBJ2-1 gives the full variable domain: DARVTQTPRHKVTEMGQEVTMRCQPILGHNTVFWYRQTMMQGLELLAYFRNRAPLDDSGMPKDRFSAEMPDATLATLKIQPSEPRDSAVYFCASAQRNEQFFGPGTRLTVL.

This clone was recorded once. The J gene is TRBJ2-1, the V gene TRBV6-1, with D possibly being TRBD2 (6 bases). The V gene lost 3 bases and the J gene lost 2 bases, with 11 bases spanning the gap. Looked up from germline, CDR1 is MNHNS and CDR2 is SASEGT. This CDR3 is 15 amino acids long. The CDR3 nucleotides are TGTGCCAGCAGTGAGGGCGGGATTACCTACAATGAGCAGTTCTTC. Translation gives CASSEGGITYNEQFF.

V and J are TRBV28 and TRBJ2-4; D might be TRBD2 (5 bases). Germline V lookup: CDR1 MDHEN, CDR2 SYDVKM. CDR3 length equals 14 residues. V dropped 3 bases and J dropped 2 bases, with 8 bases sitting between them. DNA for the CDR3: TGTGCCAGCAGTTTTGGAGGTTCCAAAAACATTCAGTACTTC. Translation gives CASSFGGSKNIQYF.

The CDR3 is CASRSFGGYSQAGDGYTF. CDR3 in DNA: TGCGCCAGCAGGAGTTTTGGGGGGTACAGCCAGGCGGGAGATGGCTACACCTTC. The rearrangement links TRBV5-1 to TRBJ1-2, with TRBD1 as a possible D gene (5 bases). V was clipped by 5 bases and J by 6 bases, with 29 bases between them. This CDR3 spans 18 amino acids. Germline V CDR1 and CDR2: SGHRS, YFSETQ.

The chain employs TRBV13 and TRBJ1-5, with a weak D call TRBD1 (5 bases). Trimming shortened V by 5 bases and J by 7 bases, and 15 bases separated the two germline ends. The CDR3 extends over 14 amino acids. Germline V gene lookup returns CDR1 PRHDT and CDR2 FYEKMQ (reference sequence). The CDR3 coding sequence is TGTGCCAGCAGCCTGGGACTGGCGAGCCAGCCCCAGCATTTT. This sequence encodes CASSLGLASQPQHF.